A single sample is the source of the 9 T cell receptor beta chains below, sequenced in a study of blood T cell repertoires in COVID-19. The data were produced by immunoSEQ multiplex PCR, yet TCRdb's version contains in-frame clones alone and is incomplete. Found here are about 56,000 clones, 89% of them singletons; the top ten hold around 18%. The sequenced material came from peripheral blood. All receptors derive from a human donor in a cohort sampled during active COVID-19.

This chain links TRBV19 with TRBJ1-5; unclear D gene. V dropped 3 bases and J dropped 6 bases, with 9 bases sitting between them. From germline, CDR1 is LNHDA and CDR2 SQIVND (reference sequence). This CDR3 is 13 amino acids long. For the CDR3, the DNA is TGTGCCAGTAGTATCACAGTCCCTCAGCCCCAGCATTTT. As protein: CASSITVPQPQHF. Filled out from reference TRBV19 and TRBJ1-5, the complete variable domain reads DGGITQSPKYLFRKEGQNVTLSCEQNLNHDAMYWYRQDPGQGLRLIYYSQIVNDFQKGDIAEGYSVSREKKESFPLTVTSAQKNPTAFYLCASSITVPQPQHFGDGTRLSIL.

The chain joins TRBV10-1 to TRBJ2-3; 12 bases are shared with TRBD2. This CDR3 is built from 17 residues. J gave up 0 bases and V 2 bases, and 3 bases lay outside the gene matches. Germline V gene sequence: CDR1 WNHNN, CDR2 SYGVQD (reference sequence). The CDR3 DNA follows: TGCGCCAGCAGTGAGACTAGCGGGGGGCCGAGCACAGATACGCAGTATTTT. This encodes CASSETSGGPSTDTQYF.

The chain carries TRBV7-9 and TRBJ2-3, with D possibly TRBD2 on 7 matching bases. V was pared by 2 bases and J by 5 bases, with 17 bases between. Germline assignment: CDR1 SEHNR and CDR2 FQNEAQ (reference sequence). The CDR3 covers 16 residues. The DNA for the CDR3 is TGTGCCAGCAGCTTAATAGTGGGGGGGCCTGGAGATACGCAGTATTTT. This gives the protein CASSLIVGGPGDTQYF.

This chain connects TRBV4-2 to TRBJ2-6, with a possible D match to TRBD2 (6 bases). The CDR3 loop spans 16 amino acids. Trimming cost V 0 bases and J 2 bases, with 8 bases left between them. Germline assignment: CDR1 LGHNA and CDR2 YNFKEQ. CDR3 sequence: CASSQESGAGANVLTF. The CDR3 DNA follows: TGTGCCAGCAGCCAAGAGTCGGGGGCTGGGGCCAACGTCCTGACTTTC.

This clone has a single count. The CDR3 protein is CASSSPGHFSGNTIYF. CDR3 DNA: TGTGCCAGCAGCAGCCCGGGACACTTTTCAGGAAACACCATATATTTT. The V call is TRBV7-2, the J call TRBJ1-3; weak D call: TRBD1 (6 bases). The CDR3 covers 16 residues. V lost 5 bases to trimming and J lost 4 bases, with 18 bases between them. CDR1 is SGHTA, CDR2 FQGNSA, per germline.

The chain carries TRBV27 and TRBJ2-2, with TRBD1 identical over 7 bases. The CDR3 has 16 amino acids. The ends lost 6 bases at V and 0 bases at J; junction bases unmatched: 7. Germline V CDR1 and CDR2: MNHEY, SMNVEV (reference sequence). CDR3 DNA sequence: TGTGCCAGCAGCCCAGACAGGGTAACGAACACCGGGGAGCTGTTTTTT. Amino acid sequence: CASSPDRVTNTGELFF.

V usage is TRBV29-1 and J usage is TRBJ2-7, with 11 nucleotides matching TRBD1. Losses at the gene ends were 4 bases for V and 6 bases for J; bases not matched to a gene: 2. Per the germline V gene, CDR1 is SQVTM and CDR2 is ANQGSEA. The length of the CDR3 is 12 residues. The CDR3 bases are TGCAGCGTTGGGACAGGGGGCTCCGAGCAGTACTTC. Protein product: CSVGTGGSEQYF.

This clone has only a few counts. The chain combines TRBV27 with TRBJ2-4; the D is unclear. The CDR3 length is 12 residues. Germline loops: CDR1 MNHEY, CDR2 SMNVEV (reference sequence). The V end was cut by 3 bases, the J end by 15 bases, with 15 bases between. CDR3 in amino acids: CASSFDGQQRYF. The CDR3 coding sequence is TGTGCCAGCAGTTTCGATGGGCAGCAGAGGTACTTC.

The CDR3 reads CATSTGTGGWNEKLFF. As DNA, the CDR3 is TGTGCCACCAGCACGGGGACAGGGGGGTGGAATGAAAAACTGTTTTTT. This sequence joins TRBV15 and TRBJ1-4, with 11 positions matching TRBD1. The J segment lost 5 bases and the V segment lost 4 bases, leaving 6 bases of the junction unmatched. Germline CDR1 and CDR2: LNHNV and YYDKDF (reference sequence). This CDR3 has 16 amino acids. Variable domain in full (rest from reference TRBV15 and TRBJ1-4): DAMVIQNPRYQVTQFGKPVTLSCSQTLNHNVMYWYQQKSSQAPKLLFHYYDKDFNNEADTPDNFQSRRPNTSFCFLDIRSPGLGDTAMYLCATSTGTGGWNEKLFFGSGTQLSVL.